This TCR beta chain derives from a study of blood T cell repertoires in COVID-19. For the study at large: Whether acute or convalescent, the COVID-19 samples came from the United States, Italy and Spain. Nucleic acid was either cDNA or gDNA, and it came from T cells, B-cell-depleted T cells, or PBMCs.

Per the original methods: From reference gene primer amplification, estimates of nucleated cell counts were derived. The data were produced by immunoSEQ multiplex PCR, yet TCRdb's version contains in-frame clones alone and is incomplete. D and trimming come from the DNA, and the V and J calls and clone size come from that table. The repertoire holds about 72,000 clones, with around 76% as singletons. V lost 5 bases and J lost 2; bases outside the gene matches: 7. CDR1 and CDR2 (germline): SGHRS, YFSETQ. This CDR3 has 15 amino acids. The clonotype was recovered from a human donor in a cohort sampled during active COVID-19. The chain combines TRBV5-1 with TRBJ2-5, with 9 bases identical to TRBD1. Sequencing was carried out using peripheral blood. CDR3 loop: CASSWGQGTQETQYF. The CDR3 region has the DNA TGCGCCAGCAGTTGGGGACAGGGCACTCAAGAGACCCAGTACTTC.